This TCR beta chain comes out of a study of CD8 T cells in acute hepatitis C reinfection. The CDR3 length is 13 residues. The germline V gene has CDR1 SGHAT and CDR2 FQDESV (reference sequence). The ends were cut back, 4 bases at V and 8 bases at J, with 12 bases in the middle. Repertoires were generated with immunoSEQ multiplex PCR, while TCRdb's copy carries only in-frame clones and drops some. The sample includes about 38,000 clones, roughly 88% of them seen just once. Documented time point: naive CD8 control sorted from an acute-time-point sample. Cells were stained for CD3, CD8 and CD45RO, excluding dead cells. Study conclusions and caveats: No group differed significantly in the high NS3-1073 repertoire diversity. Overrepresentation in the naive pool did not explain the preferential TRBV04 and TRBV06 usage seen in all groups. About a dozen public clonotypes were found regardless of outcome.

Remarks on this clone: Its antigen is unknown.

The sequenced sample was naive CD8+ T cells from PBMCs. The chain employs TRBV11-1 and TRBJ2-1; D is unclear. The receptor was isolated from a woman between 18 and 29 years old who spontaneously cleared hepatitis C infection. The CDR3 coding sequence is TGTGCCAGCAGCTCGGAACTCACACATGAGCAGTTCTTC. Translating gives CASSSELTHEQFF.